What follows are 15 T cell receptor beta chains derived from one specimen sequenced in a study of technical replicates of blood from a handful of donors. Using immunoSEQ multiplex PCR, the repertoire was profiled, and TCRdb retains in-frame clones only, with some absent. The sample shows about 75,000 clones, around 97% of them seen only once. Sequencing used T cells isolated from PBMCs. Every receptor here comes from a human donor in good health.

V gene TRBV7-8 combines with J gene TRBJ2-3; 10 nucleotides line up with TRBD2. Germline V gene lookup returns CDR1 SGHVS and CDR2 FQNEAQ. The CDR3 runs to 17 residues. Trimming cost V 3 bases and J 1 base; bases outside gene matches: 7. CDR3 nucleotide sequence: TGTGCCAGCAGCTTCGGTAGCGGGAGGCTGGGCACAGATACGCAGTATTTT. Residues: CASSFGSGRLGTDTQYF. The full variable domain, completed using reference TRBV7-8 and TRBJ2-3, is GAGVSQSPRYKVAKRGQDVALRCDPISGHVSLFWYQQALGQGPEFLTYFQNEAQLDKSGLPSDRFFAERPEGSVSTLKIQRTQQEDSAVYLCASSFGSGRLGTDTQYFGPGTRLTVL.

This clone is a singleton in its sample. The V gene is TRBV7-6, the J gene TRBJ2-5; tentative D call: TRBD2 (5 bases). This CDR3 has 11 residues. Germline assignment: CDR1 SGHVS and CDR2 FNYEAQ. The germline V and J ends were trimmed by 6 bases and 6 bases, with 8 bases remaining between them. CDR3 region: CASRLDQTQYF. CDR3 DNA sequence: TGTGCCAGCAGACTAGATCAGACCCAGTACTTC.

The chain couples TRBV6-1 to TRBJ1-1; D gene unclear. V dropped 6 bases and J dropped 4 bases, with 15 bases sitting between them. The CDR3 is made up of 14 amino acids. Per the germline V gene, CDR1 is MNHNS and CDR2 is SASEGT. The CDR3 reads CASRTFEEATEAFF. The CDR3 region has the DNA TGTGCCAGCAGAACTTTCGAGGAGGCCACTGAAGCTTTCTTT.

The CDR3 sequence: CASSYSGLAGGVEQFF. CDR3 nucleotide sequence: TGCGCCAGCAGCTATTCGGGACTAGCGGGAGGCGTTGAGCAGTTCTTC. The rearrangement joins TRBV5-1 to TRBJ2-1; 15 positions agree with TRBD2. V shed 3 bases and J 9 bases; nucleotides not matched to a gene: 7. CDR1 is SGHRS, CDR2 YFSETQ, per germline. The CDR3 consists of 16 residues.

The rearrangement uses TRBV2 and TRBJ2-1, with a possible D match to TRBD2 (5 bases). Per the germline V gene, CDR1 is SNHLY and CDR2 is FYNNEI. Trimming removed 4 bases from V and 9 bases from J, with 7 bases in between. This CDR3 is built from 11 residues. CDR3 DNA sequence: TGTGCCAGCAGTGGGGAGTTTGAGCAGTTCTTC. This encodes CASSGEFEQFF.

The chain employs TRBV29-1 and TRBJ2-2; D perhaps matches TRBD1 (6 bases). The CDR3 runs to 13 residues. Germline V gene data show CDR1 as SQVTM and CDR2 as ANQGSEA. Trimming stripped 6 bases from V and 5 bases from J, with 13 bases between. The CDR3 nucleotides read TGCAGCGTATATCCCAGGGGAACCGGGGAGCTGTTTTTT. Its translation is CSVYPRGTGELFF.

This clone was found a few times. CDR3 region: CAISELAGRSTEAFF. CDR3 coding DNA: TGTGCCATCAGTGAACTAGCAGGGAGGAGCACTGAAGCTTTCTTT. The rearrangement links TRBV10-3 to TRBJ1-1; TRBD1 might be the D (5 bases). V was shortened by 3 bases and J by 4 bases, with 15 bases between the two germline ends. This CDR3 spans 15 amino acids. Germline CDR1 and CDR2: ENHRY and SYGVKD.

The chain links TRBV5-6 to TRBJ1-5; possible D gene TRBD1, 6 bases. From germline, CDR1 is SGHDT and CDR2 YYEEEE. V shed 2 bases and J shed 1 base, with 10 bases lying between them. The CDR3 runs to 15 residues. CDR3 DNA sequence: TGTGCCAGCAGCTTCGGGGGGGGCAGCAATCAGCCCCAGCATTTT. This gives the protein CASSFGGGSNQPQHF.

The rearrangement links TRBV28 to TRBJ2-1, with a weak D call TRBD2 (5 bases). V was trimmed by 6 bases and J by 9 bases, leaving 24 bases between them. The CDR3 runs 16 residues. Germline V gives CDR1 MDHEN, CDR2 SYDVKM. The CDR3 loop is CASRLGGTSSLGEQFF. The CDR3 nucleotides are TGTGCCAGCAGATTAGGAGGTACGTCAAGTCTGGGTGAGCAGTTCTTC.

This chain connects TRBV19 to TRBJ1-1; no definite D call. The CDR3 has 13 residues. Between the trimmed V and J ends, which lost 3 bases and 1 base, there was a span of 6 bases. Looked up from germline, CDR1 is LNHDA and CDR2 is SQIVND (reference sequence). The DNA of the CDR3 is TGTGCCAGTAGTATTGCCAGGAACACTGAAGCTTTCTTT. Its protein is CASSIARNTEAFF.

This chain connects TRBV5-1 to TRBJ2-1, with 10 bases identical to TRBD2. CDR1 and CDR2 from the germline V gene are SGHRS and YFSETQ. V shed 3 bases and J 0 bases; nucleotides not matched to a gene: 6. The CDR3 is 17 residues long. CDR3 protein: CASSWGLASYSYNEQFF. CDR3 DNA: TGCGCCAGCAGCTGGGGACTAGCGTCTTACTCCTACAATGAGCAGTTCTTC. The variable domain in full, with the rest retrieved from reference TRBV5-1 and TRBJ2-1, is KAGVTQTPRYLIKTRGQQVTLSCSPISGHRSVSWYQQTPGQGLQFLFEYFSETQRNKGNFPGRFSGRQFSNSRSEMNVSTLELGDSALYLCASSWGLASYSYNEQFFGPGTRLTVL.

This clone was seen only once. V and J are TRBV7-3 and TRBJ2-7; 8 positions match TRBD2. There are 17 residues in the CDR3. Germline CDR1 and CDR2: SGHTA and FQGTGA. J was trimmed by 2 bases and V by 0 bases; bases with no gene match: 9. CDR3 sequence (DNA): TGTGCCAGCAGCTTAACCCCCATAGCGGGATTGGCCTACGAGCAGTACTTC. It encodes CASSLTPIAGLAYEQYF.

The CDR3 reads CSVHSSWDEQFF. Written as DNA, the CDR3 is TGCAGCGTTCATTCTAGCTGGGATGAGCAGTTCTTC. The chain couples TRBV29-1 to TRBJ2-1, with a weak D call TRBD2 (5 bases). Trimming cost V 5 bases and J 8 bases, with 13 bases left between them. Germline CDR1 and CDR2: SQVTM and ANQGSEA. CDR3 length: 12 residues.

The chain links TRBV15 to TRBJ2-1, with D perhaps matching TRBD1 (6 bases). Germline loops: CDR1 LNHNV, CDR2 YYDKDF (reference sequence). The V end was cut by 1 base, the J end by 3 bases, with 10 bases between. The CDR3 has 15 amino acids. CDR3 protein: CATSRVQGIYNEQFF. DNA for the CDR3: TGTGCCACCAGCAGAGTACAGGGTATCTACAATGAGCAGTTCTTC.

The chain recombines TRBV10-1 with TRBJ2-7; D might be TRBD2 (5 bases). CDR1 is WNHNN, CDR2 SYGVQD, per germline (reference sequence). The CDR3 is 13 amino acids. Deletions cut 0 bases from V and 7 bases from J, with 10 bases between. The CDR3 bases are TGCGCCAGCAGTGAGTCCGTTGGAGGTGAGCAGTACTTC. Encoded protein: CASSESVGGEQYF.